This TCR beta chain was recovered during a study of blood T cell repertoires in COVID-19. Study-wide context: COVID-19 samples from acute and convalescent phases originated in the United States, Italy and Spain. T cells, B-cell-depleted T cells, or PBMCs provided the cDNA or gDNA that served as material.

This clone was seen more than once but under ten times. V dropped 7 bases and J dropped 3; count of bases not matched to a gene: 12. The CDR3 sequence is 16 residues long. Per germline, CDR1 SNHLY and CDR2 FYNNEI. How the authors handled the data: Amplifying reference gene primers gave estimates of nucleated cell counts. Profiling relied on immunoSEQ multiplex PCR, and the TCRdb table lists in-frame clones only, not all of them. The DNA gave D and trimming, while V, J and clone size come from that table. The sample carries about 74,000 clones, around nine tenths recorded once. This sequence joins TRBV2 and TRBJ2-7; 10 bases map to TRBD1. Sequenced input: peripheral blood. This TCR came from a woman older than 75 with acute or convalescent COVID-19. The CDR3 DNA reads TGTGCCAGCATCGACCCCCGAGGGACAGGGGTCTACGAGCAGTACTTC. Translation gives CASIDPRGTGVYEQYF.